One sample yielded the 27 T cell receptor beta chains listed below, sequenced in a study of low-dose radiotherapy and immunotherapy resistance in tumors. Time point indicated: after trial treatment. Treatment in this sample: LDRT plus nivolumab, ipilimumab, low-dose cyclophosphamide and aspirin (RACIN trial). Amplification, which lasted about 20 PCR cycles, used a constant-region primer and V-primer adapter to amplify TCRs. TCRdb re-derived calls from the reads in MiXCR, one entry per CDR3 protein. The repertoire holds 50,000 or so distinct CDR3 sequences, with 33% as singletons. This specimen consisted of PBMCs, obtained after low-dose radiotherapy plus immunotherapy. Source of these receptors: a male donor with rectosigmoid adenocarcinoma.

This CDR3 reads CASSLAGNTGELFF. The CDR3 region has the DNA TGTGCCAGCAGCTTGGCGGGAAACACCGGGGAGCTGTTTTTT. The chain carries TRBV5-4 and TRBJ2-2, with D possibly matching TRBD2 (5 bases). Trimming left V 0 bases short and J 2 bases short, with 5 bases between. Germline V gene sequence: CDR1 SGHNT, CDR2 YYREEE (reference sequence). The CDR3 is 14 residues long.

This clonotype was seen ten or more times. The chain employs TRBV7-2 and TRBJ1-5; D is ambiguous. Trimming left V 3 bases short and J 2 bases short, with 8 bases between. The CDR3 has 14 amino acids. Germline CDR1 and CDR2: SGHTA and FQGNSA. CDR3 bases: TGTGCCAGCAGCTTGATCGGGGGCAATCAGCCCCAGCATTTT. This gives the protein CASSLIGGNQPQHF.

A word on this clonotype: This likely came from a read error, as a far larger clone is one base away. This sequence joins TRBV14 and TRBJ2-1; D gene ambiguous. V dropped 3 bases and J dropped 10 bases, with 13 bases sitting between them. The CDR3 is 13 residues long. The germline gives CDR1 SGHDN, CDR2 FVKESK. CDR3 loop: CASSHGPRSEQFF. CDR3 nucleotide sequence: TGTGCCAGCAGCCACGGGCCACGTTCCGAGCAGTTCTTC.

This clonotype has just one count. This chain links TRBV6-1 with TRBJ2-1; 10 nucleotides match TRBD1. This CDR3 is built from 14 residues. After removal of 1 base from V and 6 bases from J, the junction contained 0 bases not matched to a gene. Germline values: CDR1 MNHNS, CDR2 SASEGT. The CDR3 bases are TGTGCCAGCAGTGAAGGGACAGGGGGCAATGAGCAGTTCTTC. Translation: CASSEGTGGNEQFF.

At least ten counts were recorded for this clonotype. The chain employs TRBV5-1 and TRBJ2-1, with 9 bases matching TRBD1. Trimming cost V 4 bases and J 5 bases; bases outside gene matches: 4. CDR1 is SGHRS and CDR2 is YFSETQ in the germline V gene. CDR3 length: 14 amino acids. This CDR3 reads CASSRDRVNNEQFF. The CDR3 DNA is TGCGCCAGCAGCAGGGACAGGGTAAACAATGAGCAGTTCTTC.

This clonotype was seen repeatedly, ten times or more. For the CDR3, the DNA is TGCGCCAGCAGCCAATATACAGACTTCTACGAGCAGTACTTC. This sequence encodes CASSQYTDFYEQYF. V gene TRBV4-3 combines with J gene TRBJ2-7, with D unresolved. V lost 2 bases, J lost 3 bases, and 11 bases lay in between. Germline lookup yields CDR1 LGHNA and CDR2 YSLEER. The CDR3 is made up of 14 amino acids.

This chain connects TRBV6-2 or TRBV6-3 to TRBJ2-7; 8 bases align to TRBD1. Germline V CDR1 and CDR2: MNHEY, SVGEGT. J lost 11 bases, V lost 2 bases, and 11 bases had no gene match. This CDR3 is built from 14 residues. CDR3 residues: CASSYRQGAGPKYF. The CDR3 DNA reads TGTGCCAGCAGTTACAGGCAGGGGGCTGGGCCGAAGTACTTC.

This clonotype was counted ten times or more. This chain joins TRBV19 and TRBJ1-5; D gene unclear. Trimming took off 2 bases at V and 3 bases at J, with 8 bases between the two ends. CDR3 length: 14 residues. Looked up from germline, CDR1 is LNHDA and CDR2 is SQIVND (reference sequence). As DNA, the CDR3 is TGTGCCAGTAGTATAATCGGACTCAATCAGCCCCAGCATTTT. Its translation: CASSIIGLNQPQHF. Full variable domain (remainder filled in from reference TRBV19 and TRBJ1-5): DGGITQSPKYLFRKEGQNVTLSCEQNLNHDAMYWYRQDPGQGLRLIYYSQIVNDFQKGDIAEGYSVSREKKESFPLTVTSAQKNPTAFYLCASSIIGLNQPQHFGDGTRLSIL.

V usage is TRBV27 and J usage is TRBJ1-1; no clear D. Trimming shortened V by 0 bases and J by 4 bases, and 3 bases separated the two germline ends. Germline CDR1 and CDR2: MNHEY and SMNVEV (reference sequence). This CDR3 has 12 amino acids. CDR3 DNA sequence: TGTGCCAGCAGTTTATCCGGCACTGAAGCTTTCTTT. Encoded protein: CASSLSGTEAFF.

Points on this clonotype: One junction end disagrees with the germline gene, perhaps due to a read error. CDR3 residues: CASSSQMNTEAFF. The DNA of the CDR3 is TGTGCCAGCAGCTCGCAGATGAACACTGAAGCTTTCTTT. This chain connects TRBV5-3 to TRBJ1-1; D is unresolved. TRBV5-3 counts as an open reading frame of uncertain function. The CDR3 covers 13 residues.

This clonotype was observed once. A read error likely explains this, since a far larger clone differs by one base. This chain joins TRBV7-2 and TRBJ2-1; the match to TRBD2 covers 14 bases. Germline loops: CDR1 SGHTA, CDR2 FQGNSA. This CDR3 spans 19 amino acids. CDR3: CASSYSRTSGGSSYNGQFF. CDR3 DNA: TGTGCCAGCAGTTACTCTCGGACTAGCGGGGGGAGCTCCTACAATGGGCAGTTCTTC.

This clonotype was seen a few times. The chain carries TRBV9 and TRBJ2-1; possible D gene TRBD2, 6 bases. CDR1 is SGDLS, CDR2 YYNGEE, per germline. The CDR3 is 17 amino acids. V was cut by 4 bases and J by 0 bases, with 17 bases left in between. The CDR3 region has the DNA TGTGCCAGCAGCAAACTAGCAAGTGGGAGCTCCTACAATGAGCAGTTCTTC. Residues: CASSKLASGSSYNEQFF. The full variable domain, rest sourced from reference TRBV9 and TRBJ2-1, is DSGVTQTPKHLITATGQRVTLRCSPRSGDLSVYWYQQSLDQGLQFLIQYYNGEERAKGNILERFSAQQFPDLHSELNLSSLELGDSALYFCASSKLASGSSYNEQFFGPGTRLTVL.

In its sample, this clonotype was seen many times. The chain uses TRBV7-2 and TRBJ2-3; D remains ambiguous. The CDR3 loop spans 13 amino acids. Germline loops: CDR1 SGHTA, CDR2 FQGNSA. The V end was cut by 5 bases, the J end by 4 bases, with 10 bases between. CDR3 residues: CASSPRTADTQYF. The CDR3 coding sequence is TGTGCCAGCAGCCCCCGTACGGCAGATACGCAGTATTTT. The entire variable domain, with the rest obtained from reference TRBV7-2 and TRBJ2-3, is as follows: GAGVSQSPSNKVTEKGKDVELRCDPISGHTALYWYRQSLGQGLEFLIYFQGNSAPDKSGLPSDRFSAERTGGSVSTLTIQRTQQEDSAVYLCASSPRTADTQYFGPGTRLTVL.

In its sample, this clonotype was seen many times. The V call is TRBV6-2 or TRBV6-3, the J call TRBJ1-5; weak D call: TRBD1 (6 bases). Germline V lookup: CDR1 MNHEY, CDR2 SVGEGT. The CDR3 contains 16 residues. Trimming removed 5 bases at V and 4 bases at J, with 18 bases between. CDR3 sequence: CASSGQGRLGNQPQHF. In DNA form, the CDR3 reads TGTGCCAGCAGTGGGCAGGGGAGACTCGGGAATCAGCCCCAGCATTTT.

By sample share, this clonotype is medium-sized (0.01 to 0.1%). The V and J genes are TRBV28 and TRBJ2-5, with D perhaps given as TRBD1 or TRBD2 (6 bases each). Trimming left V 7 bases short and J 5 bases short, with 17 bases between. CDR1 and CDR2 (germline): MDHEN, SYDVKM. The CDR3 has 14 residues. CDR3 region: CASNAGEVWETQYF. DNA for the CDR3: TGTGCCAGCAACGCAGGGGAGGTTTGGGAGACCCAGTACTTC.

This clonotype occurred a few times. The J gene is TRBJ1-3, the V gene TRBV4-1; D remains unclear. The CDR3 is 13 residues long. Trimming stripped 0 bases from V and 10 bases from J, with 10 bases between. The V gene's germline CDR1 is MGHRA and CDR2 YSYEKL. The CDR3: CASSQDETKTIYF. The CDR3 region has the DNA TGCGCCAGCAGCCAAGATGAAACTAAAACCATATATTTT.

In this sample, this clonotype turned up many times. The V call is TRBV20-1, the J call TRBJ1-5; D remains ambiguous. Trimming took off 1 base at V and 7 bases at J, with 20 bases between the two ends. The CDR3 is 16 residues long. The germline V gene has CDR1 DFQATT and CDR2 SNEGSKA (reference sequence). The CDR3 bases are TGCAGTGCTAGAGCGGGAGGGCCGAGGGCTGGGCAGCCCCAGCATTTT. Translation gives CSARAGGPRAGQPQHF.

The gene calls are TRBV28 and TRBJ2-6, with D perhaps matching TRBD1 (6 bases). CDR3 size: 15 residues. Trimming removed 8 bases from V and 4 bases from J, with 15 bases in between. CDR1 MDHEN and CDR2 SYDVKM come from the germline V gene. The CDR3 bases are TGTGCCAGCGGTACAGGGTACAGCGGGGCCAACGTCCTGACTTTC. Protein: CASGTGYSGANVLTF.

This clonotype appeared a few times. J is TRBJ2-7 and V is TRBV6-2 or TRBV6-3, with D perhaps matching TRBD1 (5 bases). Trimming took off 6 bases at V and 6 bases at J, with 21 bases between the two ends. This CDR3 contains 15 residues. The germline V gene has CDR1 MNHEY and CDR2 SVGEGT. The CDR3 loop is CASSHLGTGSREQYF. CDR3 sequence (DNA): TGTGCCAGCAGCCATCTGGGAACAGGAAGCCGCGAGCAGTACTTC.

In this sample, this clonotype turned up many times. The chain recombines TRBV12-3 or TRBV12-4 with TRBJ1-2; maybe TRBD1 (5 bases). Between the trimmed V and J ends, which lost 0 bases and 8 bases, there was a span of 7 bases. This CDR3 is 12 amino acids long. In nucleotides, the CDR3 is TGTGCCAGCAGTTTAGCGGGGACCGGCTACACCTTC. This gives the protein CASSLAGTGYTF.

This clonotype appeared many times. The rearrangement links TRBV20-1 to TRBJ2-3, with 10 bases identical to TRBD2. This CDR3 comprises 16 residues. From germline, CDR1 is DFQATT and CDR2 SNEGSKA (reference sequence). V lost 2 bases to trimming and J lost 5 bases; unmatched junction nucleotides: 10. Here the CDR3 reads CSARPIAGGPKDTQYF. The CDR3 DNA sequence: TGCAGTGCTAGACCGATAGCGGGGGGACCCAAAGATACGCAGTATTTT.

This clonotype was recorded at least ten times. The rearrangement joins TRBV28 to TRBJ1-4; the match to TRBD1 covers 8 bases. Per germline, CDR1 MDHEN and CDR2 SYDVKM. This CDR3 comprises 14 residues. Germline trimming cut 6 bases from V and 8 bases from J; bases unmatched to any gene: 8. The CDR3 here is CASRHRGIGEKLFF. The CDR3 DNA reads as TGTGCCAGCAGGCACAGGGGGATCGGGGAAAAACTGTTTTTT.

This sequence joins TRBV9 and TRBJ1-2; 9 bases match TRBD1. From germline, CDR1 is SGDLS and CDR2 YYNGEE. V shed 4 bases, J shed 0 bases, and the junction held 7 bases outside the gene matches. The CDR3 totals 16 residues. CDR3 DNA: TGTGCCAGCAGCCGTAGTGACAGGGGGGCTAACTATGGCTACACCTTC. This sequence encodes CASSRSDRGANYGYTF.

As to this clonotype: A far larger clone is off by one base, so a read error is likely. The rearrangement uses TRBV7-6 and TRBJ2-1; D unclear. The CDR3 runs to 14 residues. From germline, CDR1 is SGHVS and CDR2 FNYEAQ. CDR3 protein: CVSNLPISHNEQFF. The CDR3 nucleotides are TGTGTCAGCAACCTGCCCATTTCCCACAATGAGCAGTTCTTC. The complete variable domain, with remaining parts taken from reference TRBV7-6 and TRBJ2-1, reads GAGVSQSPRYKVTKRGQDVALRCDPISGHVSLYWYRQALGQGPEFLTYFNYEAQQDKSGLPNDRFSAERPEGSISTLTIQRTEQRDSAMYRCVSNLPISHNEQFFGPGTRLTVL.

There are many counts of this clonotype. The J gene is TRBJ2-1, the V gene TRBV15; 11 positions match TRBD2. The germline V gene encodes CDR1 LNHNV and CDR2 YYDKDF (reference sequence). V lost 1 base, J lost 8 bases, and 4 bases stayed unmatched. The CDR3 spans 15 residues. The CDR3 protein is CATSRGSSGGDEQFF. CDR3 nucleotides: TGTGCCACCAGCAGAGGAAGTAGCGGGGGGGATGAGCAGTTCTTC.

In this sample, this clonotype turned up many times. The gene calls are TRBV5-1 and TRBJ2-1; 11 bases are a match to TRBD2. V was clipped by 3 bases and J by 12 bases; unmatched bases: 11. CDR1 SGHRS and CDR2 YFSETQ come from the germline V gene. The CDR3 has 15 amino acids. In DNA form, the CDR3 reads TGCGCCAGCAGCTCAGGAGGACTAGCGGGTGGAGCGCAGTTCTTC. Its translation: CASSSGGLAGGAQFF. Full variable domain (missing parts from reference TRBV5-1 and TRBJ2-1): KAGVTQTPRYLIKTRGQQVTLSCSPISGHRSVSWYQQTPGQGLQFLFEYFSETQRNKGNFPGRFSGRQFSNSRSEMNVSTLELGDSALYLCASSSGGLAGGAQFFGPGTRLTVL.

This clonotype was found many times. V usage is TRBV3-1 and J usage is TRBJ2-5, with D maybe TRBD2 (5 bases). This CDR3 region has 14 residues. The V and J ends lost 1 base and 4 bases respectively, with 10 bases between them. The germline V gene has CDR1 LGHDT and CDR2 YNNKEL (reference sequence). CDR3 DNA sequence: TGTGCCAGCAGCCAAGGGGCTAGCCGAGAGACCCAGTACTTC. Its protein is CASSQGASRETQYF.